This entry lists 5 T cell receptor beta chains sequenced from one sample in a study of cytomegalovirus exposure and HLA in healthy donors. PCR used 60 Vbeta primers and 13 Jbeta primers. Using immunoSEQ multiplex PCR, the repertoire was profiled, and TCRdb retains in-frame clones only, with some absent. The sample records around 140,000 clones, about 64% being singletons. The sample comprised PBMCs. The receptor source for this set is a middle-aged woman in good health and CMV-seronegative.

Comment on this clone: A junction boundary mismatches the germline segment, possibly from a read error. This sequence joins TRBV5-1 and TRBJ1-2, with 12 bases aligning to TRBD1. The CDR3 sequence is 16 residues long. CDR1 and CDR2 from the germline V gene are SGHRS and YFSETQ. The CDR3 nucleotides are TGCGCCAGCAGCACAACAGGGACAGGGGGCGCCTATGACTACACCTTC. This translates into CASSTTGTGGAYDYTF. Variable domain in full (rest from reference TRBV5-1 and TRBJ1-2): KAGVTQTPRYLIKTRGQQVTLSCSPISGHRSVSWYQQTPGQGLQFLFEYFSETQRNKGNFPGRFSGRQFSNSRSEMNVSTLELGDSALYLCASSTTGTGGAYDYTFGSGTRLTVV.

Only a few counts were recorded for this clone. The chain employs TRBV2 and TRBJ1-5; a weak D match, TRBD1 (6 bases). The germline V and J ends were trimmed by 5 bases and 3 bases, with 11 bases remaining between them. CDR1 SNHLY and CDR2 FYNNEI come from the germline V gene. This CDR3 contains 14 residues. This chain's CDR3 is CASSPYRDNQPQHF. The CDR3 DNA sequence: TGTGCCAGCAGTCCTTACAGGGACAATCAGCCCCAGCATTTT. The full variable domain, rest sourced from reference TRBV2 and TRBJ1-5, is EPEVTQTPSHQVTQMGQEVILRCVPISNHLYFYWYRQILGQKVEFLVSFYNNEISEKSEIFDDQFSVERPDGSNFTLKIRSTKLEDSAMYFCASSPYRDNQPQHFGDGTRLSIL.

The V call is TRBV9, the J call TRBJ2-7; D might be TRBD2 (5 bases). Germline V gives CDR1 SGDLS, CDR2 YYNGEE. V lost 4 bases and J lost 7, with 21 bases in between. The CDR3 runs 15 residues. CDR3 nucleotide sequence: TGTGCCAGCAGCCCTCCGGAGGCAGGAGGCAAGGAGCAGTACTTC. Translated: CASSPPEAGGKEQYF.

The V call is TRBV9, the J call TRBJ2-2, with 7 bases that match TRBD2. In germline, CDR1 is SGDLS, CDR2 YYNGEE. Trimming at V came to 1 base and at J to 3 bases, leaving 3 bases not matched to a gene. The CDR3 runs to 15 residues. The CDR3: CASSVTTSHTGELFF. CDR3 DNA: TGTGCCAGCAGCGTAACGACTAGCCACACCGGGGAGCTGTTTTTT.

The chain is built from TRBV4-1 and TRBJ2-1; TRBD1 matches at 9 bases. The V segment lost 2 bases and the J segment 7 bases; nucleotides outside the gene matches: 6. CDR3 length: 15 amino acids. From germline, CDR1 is MGHRA and CDR2 YSYEKL. The CDR3 protein is CASSQPRDRVNEQFF. The CDR3 region has the DNA TGCGCCAGCAGCCAACCCCGGGACAGGGTAAATGAGCAGTTCTTC.